The rows below give T cell receptor beta chains drawn from one sample of a study of T cell changes during pregnancy in multiple sclerosis. The protocol was immunoSEQ multiplex PCR, while the TCRdb copy is restricted to in-frame clones and leaves out a portion. This table holds 70,000 to 80,000 clones, less than 90% found once. Sequenced here: peripheral blood, sampled before pregnancy. All receptors derive from a female donor with multiple sclerosis, enrolled in a pregnancy study. Both conserved end residues are part of each CDR3. Fields, in order: V gene, J gene, clone size, D gene, CDR3 protein, CDR3 DNA. D genes are given only for firm matches. Expanded clones are given a class, and other clones once, few, many or no size at all.

>TRBV6-5|TRBJ1-2|-|-
CASSYGGNYGYTF
TGTGCCAGCAGTTACGGAGGGAACTATGGCTACACCTTC
>TRBV28|TRBJ2-3|-|-
CASSQLASTDTQYF
TGTGCCAGCAGTCAACTAGCTTCCACAGATACGCAGTATTTT
>TRBV4-1|TRBJ2-7|-|TRBD1
CASSLSGDRNSYEQYF
TGCGCCAGCAGCCTTTCAGGGGACAGAAACTCCTACGAGCAGTACTTC
>TRBV27|TRBJ2-1|-|-
CASSLSGLTYNEQFF
TGTGCCAGCAGTTTATCGGGACTTACATACAATGAGCAGTTCTTC
>TRBV7-2|TRBJ2-3|-|TRBD2
CASSLGTSGDTQYF
TGTGCCAGCAGCTTAGGGACTAGCGGGGATACGCAGTATTTT
>TRBV4-1|TRBJ1-2|-|-
CASSQEVVGLQGGYGYTF
TGCGCCAGCAGCCAAGAGGTGGTAGGTCTGCAGGGTGGCTATGGCTACACCTTC
>TRBV6-5|TRBJ2-2|-|TRBD1
CASGDRGGTGELFF
TGTGCCAGCGGGGACAGGGGAGGGACCGGGGAGCTGTTTTTT
>TRBV9|TRBJ1-1|-|-
CASSLGAVQREAFF
TGTGCCAGCAGCCTTGGGGCTGTACAGCGTGAAGCTTTCTTT
>TRBV11-3|TRBJ2-7|-|TRBD1
CASSAGTANEQYF
TGTGCCAGCAGCGCCGGGACAGCTAACGAGCAGTACTTC
>TRBV5-3|TRBJ1-1|-|-
CARSLDGGTGNTEAFF
TGTGCCAGAAGCCTTGACGGGGGAACCGGGAACACTGAAGCTTTCTTT
>TRBV27|TRBJ2-2|-|-
CASSLSKTGELFF
TGTGCCAGCAGTTTAAGCAAAACCGGGGAGCTGTTTTTT
>TRBV7-2|TRBJ1-2|-|-
CASSLSRQTSNYGYTF
TGTGCCAGCAGCTTATCTAGGCAGACTTCTAACTATGGCTACACCTTC
>TRBV7-3|TRBJ2-7|-|-
CASSLTAGLGYEQYF
TGTGCCAGCAGCTTAACAGCAGGGTTGGGCTACGAGCAGTACTTC
>TRBV14|TRBJ2-7|-|-
CASSQGTAPTYEQYF
TGTGCCAGCAGCCAAGGGACAGCTCCTACCTACGAGCAGTACTTC
>TRBV30|TRBJ2-2|-|-
CAWSVLTGELFF
TGTGCCTGGAGTGTACTAACCGGGGAGCTGTTTTTT
>TRBV6-4|TRBJ1-1|-|-
CASSQDKDTEAFF
TGTGCCAGCAGTCAGGACAAGGACACTGAAGCTTTCTTT
>TRBV7-2|TRBJ1-3|once|TRBD1
CASSLRTGSGNTIYF
TGTGCCAGCAGCTTACGGACAGGGTCTGGAAACACCATATATTTT
>TRBV5-1|TRBJ1-1|once|-
CASSSLTDVNTEAFF
TGCGCCAGCAGCTCACTGACAGACGTAAACACTGAAGCTTTCTTT
>TRBV19|TRBJ2-1|-|TRBD2
CASSIPSGAYNEQFF
TGTGCCAGTAGTATTCCTAGCGGGGCCTACAATGAGCAGTTCTTC